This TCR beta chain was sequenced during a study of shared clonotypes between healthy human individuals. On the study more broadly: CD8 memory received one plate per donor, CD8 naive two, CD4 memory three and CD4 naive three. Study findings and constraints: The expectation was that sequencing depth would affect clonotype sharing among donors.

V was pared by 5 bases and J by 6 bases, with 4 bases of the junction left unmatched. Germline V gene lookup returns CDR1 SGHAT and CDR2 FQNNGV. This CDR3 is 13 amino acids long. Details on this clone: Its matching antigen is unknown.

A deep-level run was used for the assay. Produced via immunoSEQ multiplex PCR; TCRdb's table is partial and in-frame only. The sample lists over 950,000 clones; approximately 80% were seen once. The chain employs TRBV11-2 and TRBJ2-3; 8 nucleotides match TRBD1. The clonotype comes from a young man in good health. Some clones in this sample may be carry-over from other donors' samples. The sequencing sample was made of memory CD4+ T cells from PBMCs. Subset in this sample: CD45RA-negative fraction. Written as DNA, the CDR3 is TGTGCCAGCAGCGTTCGACAGGGGGATACGCAGTATTTT. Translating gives CASSVRQGDTQYF.